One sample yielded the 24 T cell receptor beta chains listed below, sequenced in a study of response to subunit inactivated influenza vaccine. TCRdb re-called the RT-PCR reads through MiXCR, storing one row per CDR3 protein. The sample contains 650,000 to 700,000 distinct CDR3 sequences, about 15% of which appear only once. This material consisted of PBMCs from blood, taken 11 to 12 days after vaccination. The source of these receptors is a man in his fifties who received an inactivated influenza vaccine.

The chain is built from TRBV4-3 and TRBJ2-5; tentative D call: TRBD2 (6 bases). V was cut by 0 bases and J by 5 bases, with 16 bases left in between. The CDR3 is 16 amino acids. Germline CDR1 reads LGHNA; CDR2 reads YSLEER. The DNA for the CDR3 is TGCGCCAGCAGCCAAGAGAAGGGGTCGGGGGTCGAGACCCAGTACTTC. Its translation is CASSQEKGSGVETQYF.

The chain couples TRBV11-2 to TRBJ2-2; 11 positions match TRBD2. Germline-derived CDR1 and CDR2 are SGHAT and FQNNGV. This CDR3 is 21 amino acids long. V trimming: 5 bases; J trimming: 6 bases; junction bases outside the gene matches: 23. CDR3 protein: CASSHKGTLAGGLYFAGELFF. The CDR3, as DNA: TGTGCCAGCAGCCATAAGGGTACCCTAGCGGGAGGTCTTTATTTCGCCGGGGAGCTGTTTTTT.

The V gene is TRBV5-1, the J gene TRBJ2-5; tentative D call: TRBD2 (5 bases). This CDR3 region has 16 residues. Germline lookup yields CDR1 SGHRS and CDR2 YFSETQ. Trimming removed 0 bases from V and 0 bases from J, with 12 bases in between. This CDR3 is CASSLAGRTHQETQYF. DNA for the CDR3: TGCGCCAGCAGCTTGGCGGGGAGAACACACCAAGAGACCCAGTACTTC.

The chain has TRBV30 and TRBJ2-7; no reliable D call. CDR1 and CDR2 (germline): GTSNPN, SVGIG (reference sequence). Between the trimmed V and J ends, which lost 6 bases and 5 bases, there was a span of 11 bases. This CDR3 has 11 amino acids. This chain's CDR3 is CACNSGDEQYF. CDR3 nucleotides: TGTGCCTGTAATAGTGGTGACGAGCAGTACTTC.

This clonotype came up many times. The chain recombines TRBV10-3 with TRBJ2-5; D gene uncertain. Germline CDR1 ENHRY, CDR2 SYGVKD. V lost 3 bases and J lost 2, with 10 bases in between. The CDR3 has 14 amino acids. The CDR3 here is CAISEGPGQETQYF. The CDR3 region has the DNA TGTGCCATCAGTGAAGGTCCGGGTCAAGAGACCCAGTACTTC.

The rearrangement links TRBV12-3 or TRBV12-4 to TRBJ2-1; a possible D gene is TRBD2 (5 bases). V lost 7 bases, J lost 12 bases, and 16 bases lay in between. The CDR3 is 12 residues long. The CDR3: CASTPSPGRQFF. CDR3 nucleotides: TGTGCCAGCACCCCTAGCCCGGGAAGGCAGTTCTTC.

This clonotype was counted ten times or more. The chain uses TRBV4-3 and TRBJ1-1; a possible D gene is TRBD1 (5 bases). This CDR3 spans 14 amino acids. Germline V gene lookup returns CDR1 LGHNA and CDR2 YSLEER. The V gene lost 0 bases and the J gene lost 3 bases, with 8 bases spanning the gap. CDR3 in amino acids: CASSQDWGDTEAFF. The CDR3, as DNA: TGCGCCAGCAGCCAAGATTGGGGGGACACTGAAGCTTTCTTT.

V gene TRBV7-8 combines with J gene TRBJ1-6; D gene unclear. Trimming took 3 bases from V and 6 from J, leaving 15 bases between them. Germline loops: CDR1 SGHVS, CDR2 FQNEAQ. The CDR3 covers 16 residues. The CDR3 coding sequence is TGTGCCAGCAGCTTGTCCCTTATTAGGGTTAATTCACCCCTCCACTTT. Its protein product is CASSLSLIRVNSPLHF. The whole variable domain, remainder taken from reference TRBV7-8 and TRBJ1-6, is GAGVSQSPRYKVAKRGQDVALRCDPISGHVSLFWYQQALGQGPEFLTYFQNEAQLDKSGLPSDRFFAERPEGSVSTLKIQRTQQEDSAVYLCASSLSLIRVNSPLHFGNGTRLTVT.

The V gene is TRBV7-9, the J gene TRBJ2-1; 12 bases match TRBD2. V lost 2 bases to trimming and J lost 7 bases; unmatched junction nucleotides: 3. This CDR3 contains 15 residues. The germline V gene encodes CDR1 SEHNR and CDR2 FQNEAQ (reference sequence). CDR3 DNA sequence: TGTGCCAGCAGCTTAAGGACTAGCGGGGTGAATGAGCAGTTCTTC. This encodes CASSLRTSGVNEQFF.

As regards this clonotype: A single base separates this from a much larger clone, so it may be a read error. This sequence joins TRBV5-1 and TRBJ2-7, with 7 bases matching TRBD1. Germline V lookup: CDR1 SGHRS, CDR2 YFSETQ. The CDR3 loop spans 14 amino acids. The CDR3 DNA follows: TGCGACAGCAGCTCAAGACAGGGAAGGTACGAGCAGTACTTC. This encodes CDSSSRQGRYEQYF.

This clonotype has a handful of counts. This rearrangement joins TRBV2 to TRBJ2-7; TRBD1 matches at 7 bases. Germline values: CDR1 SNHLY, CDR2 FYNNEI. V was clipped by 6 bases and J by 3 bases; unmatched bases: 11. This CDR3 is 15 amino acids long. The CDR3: CASRATGTVDYEQYF. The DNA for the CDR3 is TGTGCCAGCAGAGCGACCGGGACAGTGGACTACGAGCAGTACTTC. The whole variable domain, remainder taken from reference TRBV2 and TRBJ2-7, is EPEVTQTPSHQVTQMGQEVILRCVPISNHLYFYWYRQILGQKVEFLVSFYNNEISEKSEIFDDQFSVERPDGSNFTLKIRSTKLEDSAMYFCASRATGTVDYEQYFGPGTRLTVT.

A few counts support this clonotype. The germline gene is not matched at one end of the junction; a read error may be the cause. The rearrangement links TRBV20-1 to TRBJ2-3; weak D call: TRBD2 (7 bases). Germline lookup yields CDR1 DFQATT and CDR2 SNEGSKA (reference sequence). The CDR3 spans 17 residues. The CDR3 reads CCARDHLIGGGTDTQYF. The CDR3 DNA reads TGCTGTGCTAGAGATCATTTGATAGGGGGGGGCACAGATACGCAGTATTTT.

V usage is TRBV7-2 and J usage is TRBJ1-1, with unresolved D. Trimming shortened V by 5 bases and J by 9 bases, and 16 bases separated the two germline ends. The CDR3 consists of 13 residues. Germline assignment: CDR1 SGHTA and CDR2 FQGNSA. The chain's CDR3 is CASSPGPVRKAFF. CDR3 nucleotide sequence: TGTGCCAGCAGCCCTGGACCGGTTCGGAAAGCTTTCTTT.

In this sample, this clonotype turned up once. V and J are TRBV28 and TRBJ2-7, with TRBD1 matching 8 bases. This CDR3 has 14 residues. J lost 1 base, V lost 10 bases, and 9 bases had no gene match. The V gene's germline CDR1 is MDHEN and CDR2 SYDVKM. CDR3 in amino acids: CATIPWDRSYEQYF. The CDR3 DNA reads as TGTGCCACCATCCCCTGGGACAGGTCCTACGAGCAGTACTTC.

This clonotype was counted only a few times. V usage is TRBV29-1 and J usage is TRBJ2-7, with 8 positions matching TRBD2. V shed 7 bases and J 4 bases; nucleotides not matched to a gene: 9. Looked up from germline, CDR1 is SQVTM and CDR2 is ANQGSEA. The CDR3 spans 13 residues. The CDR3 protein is CSAGAGVGYEQYF. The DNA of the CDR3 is TGCAGCGCCGGAGCGGGAGTCGGATACGAGCAGTACTTC.

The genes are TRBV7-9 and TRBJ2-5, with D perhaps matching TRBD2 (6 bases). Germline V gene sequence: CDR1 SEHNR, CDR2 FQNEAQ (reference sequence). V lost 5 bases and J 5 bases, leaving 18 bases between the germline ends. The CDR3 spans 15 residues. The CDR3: CASSLPRGPGETQYF. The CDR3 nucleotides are TGTGCCAGCAGCCTCCCGCGGGGCCCGGGGGAGACCCAGTACTTC.

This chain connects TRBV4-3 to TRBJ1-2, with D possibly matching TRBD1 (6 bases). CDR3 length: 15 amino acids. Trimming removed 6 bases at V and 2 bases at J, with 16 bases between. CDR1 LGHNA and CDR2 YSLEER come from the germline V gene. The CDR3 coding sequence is TGCGCCAGCAGATTAAACAGGGAGGGAAACTATGGCTACACCTTC. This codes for CASRLNREGNYGYTF.

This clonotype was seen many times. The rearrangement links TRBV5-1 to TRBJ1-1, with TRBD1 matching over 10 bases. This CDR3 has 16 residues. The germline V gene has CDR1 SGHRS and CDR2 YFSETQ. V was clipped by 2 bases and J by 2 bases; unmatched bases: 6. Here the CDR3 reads CASSFMWTGGNTEAFF. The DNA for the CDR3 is TGCGCCAGCAGCTTTATGTGGACAGGGGGTAACACTGAAGCTTTCTTT.

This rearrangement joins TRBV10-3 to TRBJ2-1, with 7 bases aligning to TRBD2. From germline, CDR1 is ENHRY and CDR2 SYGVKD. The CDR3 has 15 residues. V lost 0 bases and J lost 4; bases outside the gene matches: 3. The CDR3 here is CAISESAGLYNEQFF. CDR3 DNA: TGTGCCATCAGTGAGTCAGCGGGATTATACAATGAGCAGTTCTTC.

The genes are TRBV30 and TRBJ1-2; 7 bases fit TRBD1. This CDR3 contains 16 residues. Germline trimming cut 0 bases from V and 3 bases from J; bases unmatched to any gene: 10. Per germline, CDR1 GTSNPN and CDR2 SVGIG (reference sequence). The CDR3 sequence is CAWSVERTGSYYGYTF. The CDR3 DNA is TGTGCCTGGAGTGTAGAGCGGACAGGCTCTTACTATGGCTACACCTTC.

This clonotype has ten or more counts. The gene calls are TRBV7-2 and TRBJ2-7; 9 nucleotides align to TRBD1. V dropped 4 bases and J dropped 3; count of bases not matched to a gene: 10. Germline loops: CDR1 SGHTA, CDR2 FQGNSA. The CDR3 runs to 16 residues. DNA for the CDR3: TGTGCCAGCAGCTGGGCGATGTCGACAGGGGGCTACGAGCAGTACTTC. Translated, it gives CASSWAMSTGGYEQYF. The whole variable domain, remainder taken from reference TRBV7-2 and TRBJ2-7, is GAGVSQSPSNKVTEKGKDVELRCDPISGHTALYWYRQSLGQGLEFLIYFQGNSAPDKSGLPSDRFSAERTGGSVSTLTIQRTQQEDSAVYLCASSWAMSTGGYEQYFGPGTRLTVT.

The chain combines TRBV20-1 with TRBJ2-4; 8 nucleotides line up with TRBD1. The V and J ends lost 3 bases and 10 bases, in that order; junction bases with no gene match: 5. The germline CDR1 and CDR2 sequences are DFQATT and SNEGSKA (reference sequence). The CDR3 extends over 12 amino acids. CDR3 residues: CSARNDRGIQYF. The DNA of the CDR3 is TGCAGTGCTAGGAACGACAGGGGAATTCAGTACTTC.

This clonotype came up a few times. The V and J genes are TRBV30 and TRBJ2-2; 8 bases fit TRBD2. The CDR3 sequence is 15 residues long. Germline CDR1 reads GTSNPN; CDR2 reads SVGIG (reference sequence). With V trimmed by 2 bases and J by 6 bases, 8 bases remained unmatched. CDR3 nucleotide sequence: TGTGCCTGGAGTTACGGGGGGGCCGGCTCCGGGGAGCTGTTTTTT. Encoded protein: CAWSYGGAGSGELFF.

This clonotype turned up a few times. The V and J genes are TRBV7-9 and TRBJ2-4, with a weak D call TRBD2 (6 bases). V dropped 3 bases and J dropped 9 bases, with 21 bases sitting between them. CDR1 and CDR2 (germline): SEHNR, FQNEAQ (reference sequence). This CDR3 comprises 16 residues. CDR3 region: CASSLYPGLLQGIQYF. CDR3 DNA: TGTGCCAGCAGCTTGTACCCGGGACTCCTCCAGGGCATTCAGTACTTC.